This TCR beta chain comes out of a study of T cells after somatic rescue of genetic block. This CDR3 has 13 amino acids. In germline, CDR1 is SGHVT, CDR2 SQSDAQ. With 8 bases removed from V and 4 bases from J, the gap between germline ends came to 15 bases. This clone was counted once. Assay used: immunoSEQ multiplex PCR; TCRdb lists only in-frame clones, some missing. Among roughly 8,000 clones, around 85% were seen once, and the ten largest hold over 25%. This rearrangement joins TRBV7-4 to TRBJ2-7; tentatively, D is TRBD2 (5 bases). This sequence was found in a boy younger than 18. The sequencing sample was made of peripheral blood mononuclear cells (PBMCs). The CDR3 DNA follows: TGTGCCAGCCCGGGGAACTTCCTATACGAGCAGTACTTC. Protein sequence: CASPGNFLYEQYF.